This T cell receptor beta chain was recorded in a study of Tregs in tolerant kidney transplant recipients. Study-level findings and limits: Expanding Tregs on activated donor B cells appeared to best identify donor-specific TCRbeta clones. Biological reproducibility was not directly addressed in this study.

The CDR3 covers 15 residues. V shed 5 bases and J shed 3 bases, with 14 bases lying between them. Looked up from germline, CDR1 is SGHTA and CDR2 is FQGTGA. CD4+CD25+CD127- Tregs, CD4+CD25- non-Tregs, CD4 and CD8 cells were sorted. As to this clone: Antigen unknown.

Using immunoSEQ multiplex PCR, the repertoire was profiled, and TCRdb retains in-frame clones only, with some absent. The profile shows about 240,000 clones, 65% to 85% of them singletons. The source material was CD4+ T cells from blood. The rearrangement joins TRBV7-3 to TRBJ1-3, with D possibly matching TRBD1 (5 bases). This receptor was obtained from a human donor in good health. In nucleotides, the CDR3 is TGTGCCAGCAGCCCGATGCGGGGCCTTGGAAACACCATATATTTT. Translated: CASSPMRGLGNTIYF.